The rows below give T cell receptor beta chains drawn from one sample of a study of control samples from healthy donors and cancer patients. Only in-frame clones appear in the TCRdb table, and some are missing; sequencing was by immunoSEQ multiplex PCR. The sample carries about 130,000 clones, 80% to 95% recorded once. The specimen was blood. Source of these receptors: a woman in her 50s in good health. Each CDR3 is given with its conserved first and last residue. The D gene is left open where the match is weak. Clone size is shown for a subset of rows, as once, few, many or a class of expanded clone.

abundance	v_gene	j_gene	d_gene	CDR3nt	CDR3aa
NA	TRBV5-5	TRBJ1-3	NA	TGTGCCAGCAGCCCCGACCCGGTGGCGAGAGGAAACACCATATATTTT	CASSPDPVARGNTIYF
NA	TRBV10-2	TRBJ1-1	NA	TGCGCCAGCAGCGGTCGGGGCCCGCAATCGAACACTGAAGCTTTCTTT	CASSGRGPQSNTEAFF
NA	TRBV27	TRBJ1-1	NA	TGTGCCAGCAGCCTTGACAGTCTGAACACTGAAGCTTTCTTT	CASSLDSLNTEAFF
NA	TRBV2	TRBJ1-1	NA	TGTGCCAGCAGTGAAGCCGGGACAAGGAATGAAGCTTTCTTT	CASSEAGTRNEAFF
NA	TRBV27	TRBJ2-7	NA	TGTGCCAGCAGTGGCTCGGGATTAGGACCCTACGAGCAGTACTTC	CASSGSGLGPYEQYF
NA	TRBV28	TRBJ2-3	TRBD2	TGTGCCAGCACCATGGGACTAGCGGGGGCGACAGATACGCAGTATTTT	CASTMGLAGATDTQYF
NA	TRBV6-6	TRBJ1-2	NA	TGTGCCAGCAGTTACCGCGGGGAGGGCTACACCTTC	CASSYRGEGYTF
NA	TRBV4-1	TRBJ2-2	NA	TGCGCCAGCAGTGCGGGTCCCGGGGAGCTGTTTTTT	CASSAGPGELFF
NA	TRBV7-2	TRBJ1-4	NA	TGTGCCAGCAGCTTTGGGGGGGGTGAAAAACTGTTTTTT	CASSFGGGEKLFF
NA	TRBV9	TRBJ2-3	NA	TGTGCCAGCAGCCTCGACTCTTTGGGCTTAAGCACAGATACGCAGTATTTT	CASSLDSLGLSTDTQYF
NA	TRBV18	TRBJ1-2	NA	TGTGCCAGCTCACCCCCGGGACAAAACTATGGCTACACCTTC	CASSPPGQNYGYTF
NA	TRBV5-6	TRBJ2-1	TRBD2	TGTGCCAGCAGCTTCCGAGGACTAGCGAACTCCTACAATGAGCAGTTCTTC	CASSFRGLANSYNEQFF
NA	TRBV27	TRBJ1-1	TRBD1	TGTGCCAGCAGTTCCCAGGACAGGAGACAGGCCGCGACTGAAGCTTTCTTT	CASSSQDRRQAATEAFF
NA	TRBV30	TRBJ1-1	TRBD1	TGTGCCTGGAGTGATATAGGGACAGGGGACACTGAAGCTTTCTTT	CAWSDIGTGDTEAFF
NA	TRBV5-1	TRBJ2-5	NA	TGCGCCAGCAGCTTGGGAACCAATGTGGAGACCCAGTACTTC	CASSLGTNVETQYF
NA	TRBV2	TRBJ1-1	NA	TGTGCCAGCAGTGAAGCGGAATTTGGGGGCAGGGGCCCCTCTCTGAACACTGAAGCTTTCTTT	CASSEAEFGGRGPSLNTEAFF
NA	TRBV30	TRBJ2-1	TRBD2	TGTGCCTGGAGTGAAAAAGGGGCTAGCGGGAGAGGGTTTAATGAGCAGTTCTTC	CAWSEKGASGRGFNEQFF
NA	TRBV10-3	TRBJ2-2	TRBD2	TGTGCCATCAGTTGGACTAGCGCGGGAACCGGGGAGCTGTTTTTT	CAISWTSAGTGELFF
NA	TRBV7-9	TRBJ1-2	NA	TGTGCCAGCTCTGTGGTTTCCGGCCCCTATGGCTACACCTTC	CASSVVSGPYGYTF
NA	TRBV6-5	TRBJ1-6	TRBD1	TGTGCCAGCAGTTACTCGAGACAGGGGTATTCACCCCTCCACTTT	CASSYSRQGYSPLHF
NA	TRBV29-1	TRBJ1-1	NA	TGCAGCGTTCTTATAGAAGTTGAAGCTTTCTTT	CSVLIEVEAFF
NA	TRBV5-4	TRBJ2-7	TRBD2	TGTGCCAGCAGCTCCCCACTAGCGGGAGCTCACGAGCAGTACTTC	CASSSPLAGAHEQYF
NA	TRBV5-1	TRBJ1-3	TRBD1	TGCGCCAGCAGCTCTGGCACAGGGGGCAACTCTGGAAACACCATATATTTT	CASSSGTGGNSGNTIYF
NA	TRBV6-5	TRBJ2-3	NA	TGTGCCAGCAGTTTGAATTTGGTCAGGGTAGCAGATACGCAGTATTTT	CASSLNLVRVADTQYF
once	TRBV6-5	TRBJ1-5	NA	TGTGCCAGCAGCCGCGGGACTGAGATCAGCCCCCAGCATTTT	CASSRGTEISPQHF
NA	TRBV5-1	TRBJ1-1	TRBD1	TGCGCCAGCAGCTCCCATGCAGGGGGTGCGGGCACTGAAGCTTTCTTT	CASSSHAGGAGTEAFF
NA	TRBV5-5	TRBJ2-5	NA	TGTGCCAGCAGCTTCACAGAGAAAGAGACCCAGTACTTC	CASSFTEKETQYF
NA	TRBV27	TRBJ1-5	TRBD1	TGTGCCAGCAGTGTGGGACAGGGGGGGCCCCAGCATTTT	CASSVGQGGPQHF
NA	TRBV3-1/TRBV3-2	TRBJ2-5	NA	TGTGCCAGCAGCCAAGATCGTTTTGGATGGGCGGAAGAGACCCAGTACTTC	CASSQDRFGWAEETQYF
once	TRBV7-9	TRBJ2-3	NA	TGTGCCAGCAGCTCCCCATTTGCAGATACGCAGTATTTT	CASSSPFADTQYF
NA	TRBV19	TRBJ2-5	TRBD1	TGTGCCAGTAGTATCAGACAGGGGCTCGGGGAGACCCAGTACTTC	CASSIRQGLGETQYF
NA	TRBV11-2	TRBJ1-2	TRBD1	TGTGCCAGCAGCATCCTGGACAGGTCCGGGGGCTACACCTTC	CASSILDRSGGYTF
NA	TRBV11-2	TRBJ2-7	NA	TGTGCCAGCAGTCCCAGTGGCCGAGGCGAGCAGTACTTC	CASSPSGRGEQYF
once	TRBV28	TRBJ2-7	TRBD2	TGTGCCAGCACGGAGCTAGCGGGAGCCGGGTACGAGCAGTACTTC	CASTELAGAGYEQYF